This T cell receptor (beta chain) is drawn from a study of identical twins. From the 5' RACE reads, TCRdb called clonotypes with MiXCR, one entry per CDR3 protein. The table lists hundreds of thousands of distinct CDR3 sequences, approximately 20% of them singletons. V was shortened by 0 bases and J by 4 bases, with 16 bases between the two germline ends. CDR3 length equals 17 residues. Germline CDR1 and CDR2: SGDLS and YYNGEE. These same data were also listed under a study on yellow fever vaccine responses in identical twins. That source adds: Twins' vaccine T cell response reportedly gave the appearance of partial convergence and partial personalization.

This TCR was sampled from a woman between 18 and 30 years old in good health. J is TRBJ2-2 and V is TRBV9; D may be TRBD1 (6 bases). Sequenced material: CD4+ T cells sorted from blood. This CDR3 is CASSVAATGSITGELFF. CDR3 DNA sequence: TGTGCCAGCAGCGTAGCCGCCACAGGGTCGATCACCGGGGAGCTGTTTTTT.